Below are 27 T cell receptor beta chains sequenced from a single sample in a study of blood T cell repertoires in COVID-19. Clones were read by immunoSEQ multiplex PCR, and TCRdb kept only the in-frame ones, dropping some. The table lists some 40,000 clones, approximately 80% of them singletons. Source material: peripheral blood. Every receptor here comes from a man aged 60-69 years in a cohort sampled during active COVID-19.

By its share, this clone is medium-sized. The chain joins TRBV18 to TRBJ2-2, with D maybe TRBD1 (5 bases). This CDR3 region has 16 residues. The germline V gene encodes CDR1 KGHSH and CDR2 LQKENI. V was trimmed by 6 bases and J by 1 base, leaving 15 bases between them. For the CDR3, the DNA is TGTGCCAGCTCCCCGGAGAGCAGGGAGAACACCGGGGAGCTGTTTTTT. Translation gives CASSPESRENTGELFF.

V and J are TRBV6-5 and TRBJ1-6, with a weak D call TRBD1 (5 bases). CDR1 and CDR2 (germline): MNHEY, SVGAGI. V was clipped by 0 bases and J by 10 bases, with 13 bases between them. The CDR3 extends over 15 amino acids. The CDR3 DNA follows: TGTGCCAGCAGTTACTCGACATTGGGGCGGTCACCCCTCCACTTT. Its protein is CASSYSTLGRSPLHF.

This clone was picked up a small number of times. The chain recombines TRBV4-1 with TRBJ2-5, with D tentatively TRBD2 (5 bases). The CDR3 extends over 15 amino acids. Trimming took off 0 bases at V and 1 base at J, with 9 bases between the two ends. Germline CDR1 and CDR2: MGHRA and YSYEKL. CDR3: CASSQDGAAQETQYF. The DNA of the CDR3 is TGCGCCAGCAGCCAAGACGGAGCGGCCCAAGAGACCCAGTACTTC.

J is TRBJ2-2 and V is TRBV5-5, with a tentative D call TRBD1 (6 bases). Per germline, CDR1 SGHKS and CDR2 YYEKEE (reference sequence). The CDR3 extends over 16 amino acids. The V end lost 1 base, the J end lost 5 bases, and 15 bases lay between the germline ends. The CDR3 is CASSLSGQGKTGELFF. The CDR3 nucleotides are TGTGCCAGCAGCTTGAGTGGGCAGGGGAAAACCGGGGAGCTGTTTTTT.

This chain links TRBV7-2 with TRBJ2-1; a weak D match, TRBD1 (6 bases). This CDR3 contains 15 residues. V was trimmed by 5 bases and J by 0 bases, leaving 11 bases between them. CDR1 is SGHTA and CDR2 is FQGNSA in the germline V gene. This CDR3 is CASSLGASSYNEQFF. CDR3 DNA sequence: TGTGCCAGCAGCCTGGGGGCGAGCTCCTACAATGAGCAGTTCTTC.

The chain uses TRBV7-9 and TRBJ2-7; 14 bases fit TRBD2. The germline CDR1 and CDR2 sequences are SEHNR and FQNEAQ (reference sequence). Losses at the gene ends were 4 bases for V and 7 bases for J; bases not matched to a gene: 3. The CDR3 is made up of 14 amino acids. As DNA, the CDR3 is TGTGCCAGCAGCTGGACTAGCGGGGGGATAGAGCAGTACTTC. Its translation is CASSWTSGGIEQYF.

This chain links TRBV18 with TRBJ2-1, with 12 nucleotides matching TRBD2. Germline V gives CDR1 KGHSH, CDR2 LQKENI. This CDR3 has 15 residues. The V segment lost 6 bases and the J segment 5 bases; nucleotides outside the gene matches: 5. CDR3 sequence (DNA): TGTGCCAGCTCCCCCGGACTAGCGGGGAACAATGAGCAGTTCTTC. It encodes CASSPGLAGNNEQFF.

The chain carries TRBV7-8 and TRBJ2-5, with 14 bases identical to TRBD2. Germline-derived CDR1 and CDR2 are SGHVS and FQNEAQ. V lost 5 bases to trimming and J lost 3 bases; unmatched junction nucleotides: 8. This CDR3 is 17 amino acids long. CDR3 protein: CASSLGWTSGRKETQYF. As DNA, the CDR3 is TGTGCCAGCAGCCTTGGATGGACTAGCGGGAGGAAAGAGACCCAGTACTTC. The full variable domain, its missing parts supplied by reference TRBV7-8 and TRBJ2-5, is GAGVSQSPRYKVAKRGQDVALRCDPISGHVSLFWYQQALGQGPEFLTYFQNEAQLDKSGLPSDRFFAERPEGSVSTLKIQRTQQEDSAVYLCASSLGWTSGRKETQYFGPGTRLLVL.

The chain joins TRBV5-1 to TRBJ2-2, with TRBD2 identical over 8 bases. The CDR3 contains 18 residues. The V gene's germline CDR1 is SGHRS and CDR2 YFSETQ. V gave up 4 bases and J gave up 0 bases; unmatched junction bases: 11. The CDR3 nucleotides read TGCGCCAGCAGCCCCTGGGATAGCGGGGACGCGAACACCGGGGAGCTGTTTTTT. This translates into CASSPWDSGDANTGELFF.

V is TRBV6-5 and J is TRBJ1-2, with 9 bases that match TRBD1. J lost 2 bases, V lost 6 bases, and 7 bases had no gene match. CDR1 is MNHEY, CDR2 SVGAGI, per germline. The CDR3 is 15 amino acids. As DNA, the CDR3 is TGTGCCAGCAGCCGCCGGGACAGGGTAAACTATGGCTACACCTTC. Residues: CASSRRDRVNYGYTF.

This clone was detected only a few times. V gene TRBV19 combines with J gene TRBJ1-1; TRBD1 matches at 9 bases. Germline CDR1 and CDR2: LNHDA and SQIVND (reference sequence). This CDR3 is 14 amino acids long. Trimming removed 3 bases from V and 10 bases from J; junction bases left unmatched: 9. CDR3 DNA: TGTGCCAGTAGTATTGAGCGGGACAGGGCAGGAGCTTTCTTT. Translated: CASSIERDRAGAFF.

J is TRBJ1-1 and V is TRBV29-1; 9 bases map to TRBD1. J lost 9 bases, V lost 6 bases, and 11 bases had no gene match. This CDR3 contains 13 residues. The germline V gene encodes CDR1 SQVTM and CDR2 ANQGSEA. CDR3 DNA: TGCAGCGTGAAACAGGGGGCTGGGGATAAAGCTTTCTTT. Its translation: CSVKQGAGDKAFF.

This clone was seen more than once but under ten times. J is TRBJ1-1 and V is TRBV7-2; no definite D call. V was cut by 4 bases and J by 0 bases, with 6 bases left in between. The CDR3 contains 13 residues. Germline V gives CDR1 SGHTA, CDR2 FQGNSA. The CDR3 region is CASSSRLNTEAFF. The CDR3 DNA reads TGTGCCAGCAGCTCCAGGCTGAACACTGAAGCTTTCTTT. Complete variable domain (other parts from reference TRBV7-2 and TRBJ1-1): GAGVSQSPSNKVTEKGKDVELRCDPISGHTALYWYRQSLGQGLEFLIYFQGNSAPDKSGLPSDRFSAERTGGSVSTLTIQRTQQEDSAVYLCASSSRLNTEAFFGQGTRLTVV.

The chain links TRBV5-4 to TRBJ2-2, with 7 bases that match TRBD2. The CDR3 consists of 16 residues. Germline-derived CDR1 and CDR2 are SGHNT and YYREEE (reference sequence). The V gene end was trimmed by 2 bases and the J gene end by 5 bases; junction bases not matched to a gene: 9. The DNA of the CDR3 is TGTGCCAGCAGCTTCCCCCCTCTAGCGGATACCGGGGAGCTGTTTTTT. Encoded protein: CASSFPPLADTGELFF.

The rearrangement joins TRBV4-3 to TRBJ2-1, with TRBD2 matching 7 bases. The CDR3 consists of 16 residues. CDR1 and CDR2 from the germline V gene are LGHNA and YSLEER. J gave up 9 bases and V 0 bases, and 11 bases lay outside the gene matches. The CDR3 sequence is CASSQDVSGPHGEQFF. In DNA, the CDR3 is TGCGCCAGCAGCCAAGATGTTAGCGGGCCCCATGGTGAGCAGTTCTTC.

The chain links TRBV19 to TRBJ2-7; no firm D call. V was clipped by 3 bases and J by 1 base, with 10 bases between them. The germline V gene has CDR1 LNHDA and CDR2 SQIVND (reference sequence). CDR3 length: 14 residues. The CDR3 DNA follows: TGTGCCAGTAGTATCATTGCGGCGTCCTACGAGCAGTACTTC. Residues: CASSIIAASYEQYF.

This chain joins TRBV19 and TRBJ2-3; D remains unclear. Germline V gene lookup returns CDR1 LNHDA and CDR2 SQIVND (reference sequence). This CDR3 region has 11 residues. Trimming cost V 3 bases and J 7 bases, with 5 bases left between them. The CDR3 nucleotides read TGTGCCAGTAGTATCGGTAATACGCAGTATTTT. Translating it yields CASSIGNTQYF.

The chain has TRBV5-6 and TRBJ2-7; 9 bases are shared with TRBD1. The junction had 1 base not matched to a gene; V was cut back by 2 bases and J by 7 bases. Germline CDR1 reads SGHDT; CDR2 reads YYEEEE. CDR3 length: 12 amino acids. The CDR3 loop is CASSFGQGEQYF. The CDR3 region has the DNA TGTGCCAGCAGCTTTGGACAGGGGGAGCAGTACTTC.

This clone has just a few counts. This chain's CDR3 is CSASGRAEQYF. The DNA for the CDR3 is TGCAGTGCCAGTGGCAGGGCCGAGCAGTACTTC. V gene TRBV20-1 combines with J gene TRBJ2-7; D perhaps matches TRBD1 (5 bases). The CDR3 totals 11 residues. Germline-derived CDR1 and CDR2 are DFQATT and SNEGSKA (reference sequence). Trimming left V 6 bases short and J 6 bases short, with 12 bases between.

This chain links TRBV3-1 (or the pseudogene TRBV3-2) with TRBJ1-4, with 8 bases matching TRBD1. The CDR3 is 15 amino acids. With V trimmed by 4 bases and J by 12 bases, 13 bases remained unmatched. CDR1 is LGHDT, CDR2 YNNKEL, per germline (reference sequence). The chain's CDR3 is CASSLLLGTGGELFF. Written as DNA, the CDR3 is TGTGCCAGCAGCCTCTTACTCGGGACAGGAGGGGAACTGTTTTTT.

This chain uses TRBV19 with TRBJ2-2; D not resolved. CDR3 size: 14 residues. The germline CDR1 and CDR2 sequences are LNHDA and SQIVND (reference sequence). The V gene lost 8 bases and the J gene lost 0 bases, with 10 bases spanning the gap. The CDR3 DNA follows: TGTGCCAGTGGTACAGCGCCGAACACCGGGGAGCTGTTTTTT. Amino acids: CASGTAPNTGELFF.

This rearrangement joins TRBV4-1 to TRBJ2-7; the D gene is possibly TRBD1 (5 bases). Looked up from germline, CDR1 is MGHRA and CDR2 is YSYEKL. This CDR3 region has 16 residues. V was clipped by 4 bases and J by 0 bases, with 16 bases between them. The CDR3 DNA reads as TGCGCCAGCAGCCCCACTGACAGCAGAACCTCCTACGAGCAGTACTTC. Its protein product is CASSPTDSRTSYEQYF.

The chain couples TRBV18 to TRBJ1-5; 11 bases match TRBD1. This CDR3 is 14 amino acids long. V lost 3 bases to trimming and J lost 10 bases; unmatched junction nucleotides: 5. Germline V gene data show CDR1 as KGHSH and CDR2 as LQKENI. The CDR3 loop reads CASSPGQGVFPQHF. CDR3 coding DNA: TGTGCCAGCTCACCGGGACAGGGGGTTTTTCCCCAGCATTTT.

The chain recombines TRBV6-1 with TRBJ1-5; unclear D gene. This CDR3 spans 13 amino acids. Trimming pared 1 base from V and 6 bases from J, leaving 7 bases between. Germline-derived CDR1 and CDR2 are MNHNS and SASEGT. CDR3 DNA sequence: TGTGCCAGCAGTGAAGGGGCCATTCAGCCCCAGCATTTT. It specifies CASSEGAIQPQHF.

This clone was seen only once. This chain uses TRBV6-4 with TRBJ2-1, with TRBD2 matching over 8 bases. With 4 bases clipped from V and 5 bases from J, the junction kept 7 bases outside the gene matches. Germline CDR1 and CDR2: MRHNA and SNTAGT. This CDR3 is 15 amino acids long. CDR3 sequence (DNA): TGTGCCAGCAGTGTGCGCGGGGGGCAACACAATGAGCAGTTCTTC. It codes for CASSVRGGQHNEQFF.

Written as DNA, the CDR3 is TGTGCCAGCCTCGCCGCCAGCGGTTTCAGGGGCAATGAGCAGTTCTTC. This codes for CASLAASGFRGNEQFF. The gene calls are TRBV7-8 and TRBJ2-1, with D possibly TRBD1 on 6 matching bases. Trimming stripped 8 bases from V and 6 bases from J, with 23 bases between. The germline V gene encodes CDR1 SGHVS and CDR2 FQNEAQ. CDR3 length equals 16 residues.

The CDR3: CASSQVGAGEEKLFF. In DNA, the CDR3 is TGCGCCAGCAGCCAAGTTGGGGCGGGGGAAGAAAAACTGTTTTTT. The rearrangement links TRBV4-3 to TRBJ1-4; possibly TRBD1 for D (5 bases). The CDR3 is 15 amino acids. Germline V gene data show CDR1 as LGHNA and CDR2 as YSLEER. V was cut by 1 base and J by 8 bases, with 14 bases left in between.